Below, 17 T cell receptor beta chains from the same sample are listed, as sequenced in a study of regulatory T cells in long-lasting Graves disease. According to the study, TCR beta libraries were built with iRepertoire HTBI primers and CDR3-region Arm-PCR. TCRdb re-called the multiplex PCR reads with MiXCR, one entry per CDR3 protein. The top ten clones hold almost 9% of a sample with approximately 540,000 distinct CDR3 sequences, 9.5% to 15% of them seen once. Regarding time point: newly diagnosed GD, antithyroid drugs for less than 3 months. The TCR library was made from RNA that had been extracted from PBMCs in TRIzol. This same sample was also taken into another study, of T cells in Graves' hyperthyroidism and ophthalmopathy.

The material was peripheral blood mononuclear cells (PBMCs), obtained at new diagnosis, from a patient treated with antithyroid drugs. The source of these receptors is a woman aged 25 to 39 with Graves disease.

There are a few counts of this clonotype. The rearrangement uses TRBV6-5 and TRBJ2-2, with D uncertain. Germline loops: CDR1 MNHEY, CDR2 SVGAGI. The CDR3 length is 13 residues. The V gene lost 2 bases and the J gene lost 4 bases, with 5 bases spanning the gap. CDR3 sequence: CASSYEFTGELFF. The CDR3 DNA reads TGTGCCAGCAGTTACGAGTTCACCGGGGAGCTGTTTTTT.

The table lists this clonotype with many counts. V gene TRBV2 combines with J gene TRBJ1-2, with D tentatively TRBD1 (6 bases). The CDR3 covers 14 residues. Deletions cut 5 bases from V and 4 bases from J, with 14 bases between. Germline V gene lookup returns CDR1 SNHLY and CDR2 FYNNEI. CDR3 sequence (DNA): TGTGCCAGCAGTAAGGACAGATACACCTATGGCTACACCTTC. Protein sequence: CASSKDRYTYGYTF.

There are many counts of this clonotype. J is TRBJ2-1 and V is TRBV28, with D perhaps TRBD2 (6 bases). From germline, CDR1 is MDHEN and CDR2 SYDVKM. Trimming removed 3 bases at V and 6 bases at J, with 12 bases between. The CDR3 has 14 residues. The CDR3 bases are TGTGCCAGCAGTTTGGGGGGACTTCTCAATGAGCAGTTCTTC. This codes for CASSLGGLLNEQFF.

In its sample, this clonotype was seen many times. J is TRBJ1-5 and V is TRBV29-1, with D unresolved. The V end lost 4 bases, the J end lost 4 bases, and 8 bases lay between the germline ends. The length of the CDR3 is 12 residues. From germline, CDR1 is SQVTM and CDR2 ANQGSEA. The CDR3 region has the DNA TGCAGCGTTGGTTCTGGGAATCAGCCCCAGCATTTT. It translates to CSVGSGNQPQHF.

As concerns this clonotype: Compared with germline, one end of the junction differs, possibly owing to a read error. The chain recombines TRBV6-5 with TRBJ1-4; unclear D gene. In germline, CDR1 is MNHEY, CDR2 SVGAGI. The CDR3 extends over 15 amino acids. The CDR3 spells CASGYSGSTNEKLFF. Written as DNA, the CDR3 is TGTGCCAGCGGTTACAGCGGTTCAACTAATGAAAAACTGTTTTTT.

This clonotype has at least ten counts. Relative to the germline gene, one junction end is altered; a read error may explain this. The chain's CDR3 is CASSLGQQETQYF. CDR3 sequence (DNA): TGTGCCAGCAGCCTGGGACAGCAAGAGACCCAGTACTTC. V gene TRBV5-1 combines with J gene TRBJ2-5; 7 bases fit TRBD1. From germline, CDR1 is SGHRS and CDR2 YFSETQ. The CDR3 runs to 13 residues.

This clonotype was counted ten times or more. This chain connects TRBV6-1 to TRBJ1-6, with D possibly matching TRBD1 (5 bases). The germline V gene encodes CDR1 MNHNS and CDR2 SASEGT. This CDR3 comprises 14 residues. V was cut by 7 bases and J by 8 bases, with 15 bases left in between. Here the CDR3 reads CASMRDVGDSPLHF. The CDR3 region has the DNA TGTGCCAGCATGAGGGACGTGGGAGATTCACCCCTCCACTTT.

This clonotype was counted a few times. The chain joins TRBV29-1 to TRBJ2-7; 13 bases are a match to TRBD2. This CDR3 has 14 residues. V was clipped by 6 bases and J by 6 bases; unmatched bases: 8. The germline gives CDR1 SQVTM, CDR2 ANQGSEA. The CDR3, as DNA: TGCAGCGTCCTTCCGGGACTAGCGGGATCCGAGCAGTACTTC. It yields the protein CSVLPGLAGSEQYF.

This clonotype was recorded at least ten times. This chain's CDR3 is CAWSGEREKNTGELFF. The CDR3 nucleotides are TGTGCCTGGAGTGGAGAGCGGGAGAAGAACACCGGGGAGCTGTTTTTT. The rearrangement joins TRBV30 to TRBJ2-2; 8 bases line up with TRBD2. Germline V gene data show CDR1 as GTSNPN and CDR2 as SVGIG (reference sequence). Losses at the gene ends were 1 base for V and 1 base for J; bases not matched to a gene: 5. The CDR3 has 16 residues.

This clonotype was seen many times. The rearrangement links TRBV5-6 to TRBJ1-1, with D unclear. V lost 0 bases to trimming and J lost 5 bases, with 11 bases between them. The CDR3 is 14 residues long. CDR1 and CDR2 from the germline V gene are SGHDT and YYEEEE. This CDR3 reads CASSLEGEGTEAFF. CDR3 coding DNA: TGTGCCAGCAGCTTGGAGGGCGAGGGAACTGAAGCTTTCTTT.

This sequence joins TRBV20-1 and TRBJ2-2, with 7 positions matching TRBD2. Looked up from germline, CDR1 is DFQATT and CDR2 is SNEGSKA (reference sequence). The CDR3 has 15 residues. V was clipped by 3 bases and J by 4 bases; unmatched bases: 8. The DNA of the CDR3 is TGCAGTGCTAGCGACGGCGGGAGTCGCACCGGGGAGCTGTTTTTT. Translating it yields CSASDGGSRTGELFF.

This clonotype has ten or more counts. The V gene is TRBV7-9, the J gene TRBJ1-2; 8 nucleotides align to TRBD1. J lost 6 bases, V lost 0 bases, and 6 bases had no gene match. The germline V gene encodes CDR1 SEHNR and CDR2 FQNEAQ (reference sequence). The CDR3 is made up of 15 amino acids. This chain's CDR3 is CASSLARTGIDGYTF. In nucleotides, the CDR3 is TGTGCCAGCAGCTTAGCACGGACAGGGATCGATGGCTACACCTTC. Together with reference TRBV7-9 and TRBJ1-2, the CDR3 gives the full variable domain: DTGVSQNPRHKITKRGQNVTFRCDPISEHNRLYWYRQTLGQGPEFLTYFQNEAQLEKSRLLSDRFSAERPKGSFSTLEIQRTEQGDSAMYLCASSLARTGIDGYTFGSGTRLTVV.

In this sample, this clonotype turned up many times. V and J are TRBV2 and TRBJ2-7, with 9 positions matching TRBD2. Germline V gene lookup returns CDR1 SNHLY and CDR2 FYNNEI. This CDR3 is 15 amino acids long. The V gene end was trimmed by 3 bases and the J gene end by 2 bases; junction bases not matched to a gene: 5. The CDR3 loop is CASSDRGGRAYEQYF. The CDR3 DNA reads as TGTGCCAGCAGTGATCGGGGCGGGAGGGCCTACGAGCAGTACTTC. Looking up the rest from reference TRBV2 and TRBJ2-7 gives the full variable domain: EPEVTQTPSHQVTQMGQEVILRCVPISNHLYFYWYRQILGQKVEFLVSFYNNEISEKSEIFDDQFSVERPDGSNFTLKIRSTKLEDSAMYFCASSDRGGRAYEQYFGPGTRLTVT.

With respect to this clonotype: Being one base from a much bigger clone, this may be a read error. The chain links TRBV28 to TRBJ1-2, with D tentatively TRBD1 (5 bases). Germline V gene sequence: CDR1 MDHEN, CDR2 SYDVKM. This CDR3 contains 12 residues. The V gene lost 5 bases and the J gene lost 5 bases, with 9 bases spanning the gap. The CDR3, as DNA: TGTGCCAGCAGTCCTCGACAGTATGGCTACACCTTC. As protein: CASSPRQYGYTF.

This clonotype occurred many times. V gene TRBV2 combines with J gene TRBJ2-7; 8 positions agree with TRBD1. Germline CDR1 and CDR2: SNHLY and FYNNEI. V trimming: 6 bases; J trimming: 4 bases; junction bases outside the gene matches: 11. The CDR3 contains 15 residues. The CDR3 DNA reads TGTGCCAGCAGGAGGACAGGGCGATTGGGATACGAGCAGTACTTC. Encoded protein: CASRRTGRLGYEQYF.

This clonotype showed up just a few times. The rearrangement joins TRBV24-1 to TRBJ1-1, with TRBD1 as a possible D gene (6 bases). The CDR3 is made up of 16 amino acids. V was clipped by 5 bases and J by 6 bases, with 21 bases between them. Germline V CDR1 and CDR2: KGHDR, SFDVKD. DNA of the CDR3: TGTGCCACCAGTGGTTTCTCCACAGGGAAGGGAGCTGAAGCTTTCTTT. It is translated as CATSGFSTGKGAEAFF.

The chain combines TRBV12-3 or TRBV12-4 with TRBJ2-5, with a possible D match to TRBD1 (5 bases). The DNA end favors TRBJ2-7, so the J call may be wrong. CDR3 length: 17 residues. DNA of the CDR3: TGTGCCAGCAGTTACTCGGCGCAGGGAATCGGAGTCTACGAGCAGTACTTC. This translates into CASSYSAQGIGVYEQYF.